This is a list of T cell receptor beta chains from one sample in a study of neurological immune-mediated disorders. TCRdb reprocessed the 5' RACE reads via MiXCR and lists one record per CDR3 protein. The sample consists of fewer than 30,000 distinct CDR3 sequences, over 20% of them appearing once. Source material: PBMCs. The receptor set was obtained from a woman aged 55-75 years in good health. Both conserved end residues are part of each CDR3. A D gene is named only where the DNA matches it firmly. Rows may omit the clone size; those that give it use once, few, many or a size class.

D	V	size	J	DNA	CDR3
.	TRBV5-5	many	TRBJ2-1	TGTGCCAGCAGCCCACGGGACACCCCTGGCAATGAGCAGTTCTTC	CASSPRDTPGNEQFF
.	TRBV6-2/TRBV6-3	few	TRBJ2-1	TGTGCCAGCAGTTATCATGTAGGGGGTCCTTTGAACAATGAGCAGTTCTTC	CASSYHVGGPLNNEQFF
.	TRBV28	many	TRBJ1-3	TGTGCCAGCAGGCCTCGGGGGTTCAGCTCTGGAAACACCATATATTTT	CASRPRGFSSGNTIYF
TRBD1	TRBV12-3/TRBV12-4	few	TRBJ2-7	TGTGCCAGCACCTGGAAGGACAGGGCTCGGGAGCAGTACTTC	CASTWKDRAREQYF
TRBD1	TRBV29-1	many	TRBJ1-2	TGCAGCGTTGAAGAGGAACAGGGGGTCGGCTACACCTTC	CSVEEEQGVGYTF
.	TRBV5-1	many	TRBJ1-2	TGCGCCAGCAGCTTGGAGTCACCTGCTAACTATGGCTACACCTTC	CASSLESPANYGYTF
.	TRBV12-3/TRBV12-4	few	TRBJ2-7	TGTGCCAGCAGTTTGGGGAACTCTTACGAGCAGTACTTC	CASSLGNSYEQYF
.	TRBV28	many	TRBJ2-3	TGTGCCAGCAGTTTATTGGAGGGGCCAGGAGATACGCAGTATTTT	CASSLLEGPGDTQYF
TRBD1	TRBV7-2	many	TRBJ2-1	TGTGCCAGCAGCTATGACAGGGGGCGGTGGAATGAGCAGTTCTTC	CASSYDRGRWNEQFF
.	TRBV5-1	many	TRBJ2-7	TGCGCCAGCTCATTGATGTCAACAGGTTTTTACGAGCAGTACTTC	CASSLMSTGFYEQYF
.	TRBV29-1	many	TRBJ2-1	TGCAGCGGGGGTTCCTACAATGAGCAGTTCTTC	CSGGSYNEQFF
.	TRBV7-9	.	TRBJ2-3	TGTGCCAGCACCACCTTTGGGATCGGGATCGGGCAGTATTTT	CASTTFGIGIGQYF
.	TRBV7-9	many	TRBJ2-7	TGTGCCAGCAGCGCGACAGTCTACGAGCAGTACTTC	CASSATVYEQYF
.	TRBV7-2	many	TRBJ1-2	TGTGCCAGCAGCTTAGTGGTTCCCTTTAACTATGGCTACACCTTC	CASSLVVPFNYGYTF
.	TRBV12-3/TRBV12-4	many	TRBJ2-3	TGTGCCAGCAGTCCCAAGCAAGATACGCAGTATTTT	CASSPKQDTQYF
TRBD2	TRBV5-1	many	TRBJ2-7	TGCGCCAGCAGCTTGGTGAGCGGGGCCTCGTCCTACGAGCAGTACTTC	CASSLVSGASSYEQYF
.	TRBV11-3	many	TRBJ2-1	TGTGCCAGCAGCTTAGGACTAACGGAGAATGAGCAGTTCTTC	CASSLGLTENEQFF
.	TRBV29-1	.	TRBJ2-5	TGCAGCGTTGACAGCGACGGGGGGACCCAGTACTTC	CSVDSDGGTQYF
.	TRBV7-9	many	TRBJ2-3	TGTGCCAGCAGTCTTCACCGGGAGTCCACAGATACGCAGTATTTT	CASSLHRESTDTQYF
TRBD2	TRBV7-2	.	TRBJ2-5	TGTGCCAGCGGAGCCCGACAGACTAGCGGGAAAAAGACCCAGTACTTC	CASGARQTSGKKTQYF
.	TRBV28	.	TRBJ2-4	TGTGCCAGCAGGGGCAGAGGGAGTGGGGCCAAAAACATTCAGTACTTC	CASRGRGSGAKNIQYF
TRBD1	TRBV18	many	TRBJ1-5	TGTGCCAACTCAGCCGGGACAGGGGGCAATCAGCCCCAGCATTTT	CANSAGTGGNQPQHF
TRBD1	TRBV7-2	many	TRBJ1-2	TGTGCCAGCAGCTTTGGGACAGGGGGAAACTATGGCTACACCTTC	CASSFGTGGNYGYTF
.	TRBV28	many	TRBJ2-2	TGTGCCACCTTGAAGGGAGGAGGAAACACCGGGGAGCTGTTTTTT	CATLKGGGNTGELFF
.	TRBV11-2	many	TRBJ2-5	TGTGCCAGCAGTCAAGTTCCCAATCCCAGGGAGGAGACCCAGTACTTC	CASSQVPNPREETQYF
.	TRBV20-1	many	TRBJ2-2	TGCAGTGCTAGAGCGGAAGCCGGGGAGCTGTTTTTT	CSARAEAGELFF
.	TRBV7-9	many	TRBJ2-7	TGTGCCAGCCACGCGCTGAACTCCTACGAGCAGTACTTC	CASHALNSYEQYF
TRBD2	TRBV20-1	many	TRBJ2-3	TGCAGTGTCAGCGGGGGGGTTTTAAGCACAGATACGCAGTATTTT	CSVSGGVLSTDTQYF
.	TRBV18	.	TRBJ1-2	TGTGCCAGCTCACCGTCTTGGGGCATCTATGGCTACACCTTC	CASSPSWGIYGYTF
.	TRBV7-2	many	TRBJ2-7	TGTGCCAGCAGCAAGCGGGCAGGCTACGAGCAGTACTTC	CASSKRAGYEQYF
TRBD2	TRBV20-1	once	TRBJ2-3	TGCAGTGCTAGTTTAGGCGGGAGGTCAGATACGCAGTATTTT	CSASLGGRSDTQYF
TRBD2	TRBV11-2	many	TRBJ2-2	TGTGCCAGCAGCTTAGATCGGCGGGAGAGTGTAAGCGGGGAGCTGTTTTTT	CASSLDRRESVSGELFF
.	TRBV29-1	many	TRBJ1-1	TGCAGCGTTGGTCAGGGGAACACTGAAGCTTTCTTT	CSVGQGNTEAFF
.	TRBV7-2	many	TRBJ1-2	TGTGCCAGCAGCTTCGGGGGGCAGTGGACTAACTATGGCTACACCTTC	CASSFGGQWTNYGYTF
TRBD2	TRBV20-1	many	TRBJ2-7	TGCAGTGCTGGAGCGGGGCGGGGGGGCTCCTACGAGCAGTACTTC	CSAGAGRGGSYEQYF
.	TRBV5-1	many	TRBJ2-3	TGCGCCAGCAGCTTGGTATCAGATACGCAGTATTTT	CASSLVSDTQYF
.	TRBV19	.	TRBJ1-5	TGTGCCAGTAGTATGCGAGAAAATCAGCCCCAGCATTTT	CASSMRENQPQHF
TRBD1	TRBV5-1	many	TRBJ1-2	TGCGCCAGCAGCGATGGACAGGGGTTTAACTATGGCTACACCTTC	CASSDGQGFNYGYTF
.	TRBV5-1	many	TRBJ2-5	TGCGCCAGCAGCCCAATGGACAGAGAAGAGACCCAGTACTTC	CASSPMDREETQYF
.	TRBV12-3/TRBV12-4	many	TRBJ1-2	TGTGCCAGCAGAGGAGGGTTATATGGCTACACCTTC	CASRGGLYGYTF
.	TRBV20-1	many	TRBJ1-2	TGCAGTGCTAGCAGGGCCGGGGCTTACACCTTC	CSASRAGAYTF
.	TRBV11-2	medium-sized	TRBJ1-5	TGTGCCAGCAGCCAGGGCAACCAGCCCCAGCATTTT	CASSQGNQPQHF
.	TRBV20-1	.	TRBJ1-1	TGCAGTGCTAGAGTATCCCTGAACACTGAAGCTTTCTTT	CSARVSLNTEAFF
.	TRBV3-1	.	TRBJ2-5	TGTGCCAGCAGCCGATCGGGTGTCAAAGAGACCCAGTACTTC	CASSRSGVKETQYF
.	TRBV11-2	many	TRBJ2-1	TGTGCCAGCAGCCGGTGGGGTACAGTGGTGAATGAGCAGTTCTTC	CASSRWGTVVNEQFF
.	TRBV4-1	once	TRBJ1-4	TGCGCCAGCAGCCAACAATCAGCCCTGTTGGGGAATGAAAAACTGTTTTTT	CASSQQSALLGNEKLFF
.	TRBV6-6	.	TRBJ2-4	TGTGCCAGCAGTCGACAGCAAAACATTCAGTACTTC	CASSRQQNIQYF
.	TRBV5-1	many	TRBJ1-1	TGCGCCAGCAGCTTGTATGGGGGCGGGGACACTGAAGCTTTCTTT	CASSLYGGGDTEAFF
TRBD2	TRBV20-1	.	TRBJ2-5	TGCAGTAGCGGGAGTAGCCAGACCCAGTACTTC	CSSGSSQTQYF
TRBD1	TRBV29-1	once	TRBJ2-3	TGCAGCGTCTCGATCCGGGACAGGAGCAGCACAGATACGCAGTATTTT	CSVSIRDRSSTDTQYF
TRBD1	TRBV25-1	.	TRBJ2-4	TGTGCCAGCAGTGAATATAGTGGCCAGGGGGCCGGAGCCAAAAACATTCAGTACTTC	CASSEYSGQGAGAKNIQYF
.	TRBV29-1	.	TRBJ1-1	TGCAGCGTTGCCAGGGCGGACACTGAAGCTTTCTTT	CSVARADTEAFF
.	TRBV5-1	many	TRBJ2-3	TGCGCCAGCAGCTATAACACAGATACGCAGTATTTT	CASSYNTDTQYF
.	TRBV5-1	.	TRBJ1-2	TGCGCCAGCAGCCCAGGGCCTCCATGGGACCTGTGCTACACCTTC	CASSPGPPWDLCYTF
TRBD2	TRBV5-1	many	TRBJ2-1	TGCGCCAGCAGCGCGGGGGGAGGGTACAATGAGCAGTTCTTC	CASSAGGGYNEQFF
.	TRBV28	many	TRBJ2-1	TGTGCCAGCAGCCGTCCACTAGGCGGTGAGCAGTTCTTC	CASSRPLGGEQFF
.	TRBV6-1	once	TRBJ1-5	TGTGCCAGCAGCCAAGTGGCGCTACAGCCCCAGCATTTT	CASSQVALQPQHF
.	TRBV29-1	many	TRBJ2-7	TGCAGCGTTGAATGGGGGGAAAGCTCCTACGAGCAGTACTTC	CSVEWGESSYEQYF
TRBD1	TRBV7-9	.	TRBJ2-4	TGTGCCAGCAGCTTTTCCCCGGGACAGGACGGTCTGATGGCCAAAAACATTCAGTACTTC	CASSFSPGQDGLMAKNIQYF
.	TRBV20-1	once	TRBJ1-1	TGCAGTGCTAGTGGGGGAAACACTAACGCTTTCTTT	CSASGGNTNAFF